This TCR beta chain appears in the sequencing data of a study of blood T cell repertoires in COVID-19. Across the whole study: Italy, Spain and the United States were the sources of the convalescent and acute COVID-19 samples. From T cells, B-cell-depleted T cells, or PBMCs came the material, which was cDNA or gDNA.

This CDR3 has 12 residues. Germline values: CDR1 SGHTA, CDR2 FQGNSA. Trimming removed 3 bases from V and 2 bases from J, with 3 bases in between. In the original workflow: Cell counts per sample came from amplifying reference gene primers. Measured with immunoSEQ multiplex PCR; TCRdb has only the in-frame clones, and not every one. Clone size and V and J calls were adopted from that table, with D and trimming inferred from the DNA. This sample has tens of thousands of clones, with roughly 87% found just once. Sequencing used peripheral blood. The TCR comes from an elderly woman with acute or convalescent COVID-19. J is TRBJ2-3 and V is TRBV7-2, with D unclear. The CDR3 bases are TGTGCCAGCAGCTTCTTCACAGATACGCAGTATTTT. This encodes CASSFFTDTQYF.